This T cell receptor beta chain was recovered during a study of Ad26.COV2.S vaccination and SARS-CoV-2 variants. Study details: The authors gave Ad26.COV2.S intramuscularly, either once or twice 56 days apart.

Concerning this clone itself: Its antigen remains unidentified.

Study-level findings and limits: Participants given vaccine showed non-spike TCR breadth similar to that of placebo recipients.

Treatment meaning: over 15 received Ad26.COV2.S at low or high dose, single or two shots; a few received placebo; per-sample allocation not given. Vaccine and placebo recipients were sampled on day 63 after the first injection. The method was immunoSEQ multiplex PCR; TCRdb's version includes in-frame clones alone and lacks a portion of them. The table has 300,000 to 350,000 clones, roughly 90% seen once. CDR3 length: 13 residues. The ends lost 4 bases at V and 8 bases at J; junction bases unmatched: 3. Germline-derived CDR1 and CDR2 are MGHDK and SYGVNS. Material: peripheral blood, obtained in a trial of Ad26.COV2.S vaccine versus placebo. The source is a person aged 18-65 years who received the Ad26.COV2.S COVID-19 vaccine or a placebo. This rearrangement joins TRBV25-1 to TRBJ1-2, with 11 bases aligning to TRBD1. CDR3 residues: CASSVGQGAGYTF. The CDR3 DNA follows: TGTGCCAGCAGTGTCGGACAGGGGGCGGGCTACACCTTC.